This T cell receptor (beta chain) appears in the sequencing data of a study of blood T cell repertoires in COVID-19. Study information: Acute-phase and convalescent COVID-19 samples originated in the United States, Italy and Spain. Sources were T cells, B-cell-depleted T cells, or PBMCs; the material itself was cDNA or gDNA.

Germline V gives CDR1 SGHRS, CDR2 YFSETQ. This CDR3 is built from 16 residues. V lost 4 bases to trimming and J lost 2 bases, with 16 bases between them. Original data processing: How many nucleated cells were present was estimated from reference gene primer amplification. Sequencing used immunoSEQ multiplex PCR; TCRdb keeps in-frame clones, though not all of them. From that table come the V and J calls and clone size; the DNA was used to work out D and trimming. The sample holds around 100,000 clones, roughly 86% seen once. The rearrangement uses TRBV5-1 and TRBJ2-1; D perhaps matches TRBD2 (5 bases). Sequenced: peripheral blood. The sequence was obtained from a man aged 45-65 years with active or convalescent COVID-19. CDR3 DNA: TGCGCCAGCAGCCCCCCCCTAAGCGGACCCTACAATGAGCAGTTCTTC. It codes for CASSPPLSGPYNEQFF.